One and the same sample provided the 21 T cell receptor beta chains below, sequenced in a study of T cell responses to AZD1222 COVID-19 vaccine. Sequenced by immunoSEQ multiplex PCR; TCRdb stores in-frame clones only, minus some. The table includes 200,000 or so clones, 90% to 95% detected once. The sample was peripheral blood, taken on day 0 of AZD1222 vaccination. The source of these receptors is an adult in good health.

This sequence joins TRBV4-1 and TRBJ2-3; 7 bases align to TRBD2. V lost 0 bases to trimming and J lost 2 bases; unmatched junction nucleotides: 8. This CDR3 region has 17 residues. In germline, CDR1 is MGHRA, CDR2 YSYEKL. The CDR3 region is CASSQDAVAGTTDTQYF. CDR3 bases: TGCGCCAGCAGCCAAGATGCGGTAGCGGGCACCACAGATACGCAGTATTTT.

This rearrangement joins TRBV3-1 (or the pseudogene TRBV3-2) to TRBJ2-7; D unresolved. Trimming cost V 3 bases and J 0 bases, with 0 bases left between them. CDR1 LGHDT and CDR2 YNNKEL come from the germline V gene (reference sequence). This CDR3 contains 11 residues. CDR3 protein: CASSHSYEQYF. The CDR3 bases are TGTGCCAGCAGCCACTCCTACGAGCAGTACTTC.

The rearrangement links TRBV19 to TRBJ2-2; D possibly corresponds to TRBD1 (5 bases). The V gene's germline CDR1 is LNHDA and CDR2 SQIVND (reference sequence). The CDR3 loop spans 14 amino acids. Trimming pared 4 bases from V and 1 base from J, leaving 7 bases between. The CDR3 coding sequence is TGTGCCAGTAGTAGTACAGGGAACACCGGGGAGCTGTTTTTT. It encodes CASSSTGNTGELFF.

The chain employs TRBV28 and TRBJ2-1; D is perhaps TRBD1 (5 bases). Trimming stripped 3 bases from V and 7 bases from J, with 7 bases between. The CDR3 contains 12 residues. The V gene's germline CDR1 is MDHEN and CDR2 SYDVKM. As DNA, the CDR3 is TGTGCCAGCAGTTTCCCAGGGAATGAGCAGTTCTTC. Translated, it gives CASSFPGNEQFF.

The J gene is TRBJ1-6, the V gene TRBV5-1; D not resolved. Trimming removed 3 bases from V and 7 bases from J, with 5 bases in between. The germline CDR1 and CDR2 sequences are SGHRS and YFSETQ. This CDR3 comprises 12 residues. Here the CDR3 reads CASSSANSPLHF. The CDR3 DNA reads as TGCGCCAGCAGCTCCGCGAATTCACCCCTCCACTTT.

The rearrangement links TRBV28 to TRBJ2-5; 10 bases map to TRBD2. CDR3 size: 17 residues. Germline V CDR1 and CDR2: MDHEN, SYDVKM. V lost 3 bases to trimming and J lost 2 bases; unmatched junction nucleotides: 9. The CDR3 region has the DNA TGTGCCAGCAGTTTGAGCGGGAGGGTTTCTAGACAAGAGACCCAGTACTTC. Protein: CASSLSGRVSRQETQYF.

V is TRBV7-6 and J is TRBJ2-5; 7 nucleotides line up with TRBD2. V dropped 5 bases and J dropped 1; count of bases not matched to a gene: 7. CDR1 is SGHVS, CDR2 FNYEAQ, per germline. The CDR3 is 15 amino acids. The CDR3 region is CASSPSGGIQETQYF. CDR3 DNA: TGTGCCAGCAGCCCGTCCGGGGGGATCCAAGAGACCCAGTACTTC.

This clone appeared a single time. The chain couples TRBV7-2 to TRBJ2-7; D gene uncertain. Germline V gives CDR1 SGHTA, CDR2 FQGNSA. Trimming took off 5 bases at V and 0 bases at J, with 17 bases between the two ends. The CDR3 sequence is 16 residues long. CDR3: CASSLLTAMGSYEQYF. The CDR3 DNA is TGTGCCAGCAGCCTCCTGACCGCTATGGGCTCCTACGAGCAGTACTTC.

V usage is TRBV25-1 and J usage is TRBJ2-1; D remains ambiguous. Germline-derived CDR1 and CDR2 are MGHDK and SYGVNS. The V gene lost 7 bases and the J gene lost 0 bases, with 10 bases spanning the gap. This CDR3 contains 14 residues. CDR3 DNA sequence: TGTGCCAGCAACGGCCCAAGCTCCTACAATGAGCAGTTCTTC. Its protein is CASNGPSSYNEQFF.

This chain uses TRBV6-2 or TRBV6-3 with TRBJ2-3; D is ambiguous. The V end lost 0 bases, the J end lost 4 bases, and 5 bases lay between the germline ends. Germline values: CDR1 MNHEY, CDR2 SVGEGT. The CDR3 runs 13 residues. Written as DNA, the CDR3 is TGTGCCAGCAGTTACTCCAGCCCAGATACGCAGTATTTT. It specifies CASSYSSPDTQYF.

This chain connects TRBV19 to TRBJ2-3, with 7 bases lining up with TRBD2. The CDR3 sequence is 17 residues long. The ends lost 0 bases at V and 4 bases at J; junction bases unmatched: 10. Germline loops: CDR1 LNHDA, CDR2 SQIVND (reference sequence). CDR3 sequence reads: CASSIDPSGVVPDTQYF. For the CDR3, the DNA is TGTGCCAGTAGTATAGACCCCAGCGGGGTAGTTCCAGATACGCAGTATTTT.

A word on this clone: This CDR3 is also generated by other DNA sequences in the sample. This chain uses TRBV4-3 with TRBJ1-6, with D unresolved. The germline CDR1 and CDR2 sequences are LGHNA and YSLEER. The V end lost 1 base, the J end lost 3 bases, and 7 bases lay between the germline ends. The CDR3 is 15 residues long. CDR3 coding DNA: TGCGCCAGCAGCCAAGGGGCGGACTATAATTCACCCCTCCACTTT. Amino acid sequence: CASSQGADYNSPLHF.

V gene TRBV7-9 combines with J gene TRBJ1-5; D gene ambiguous. This CDR3 has 14 amino acids. V lost 0 bases, J lost 5 bases, and 8 bases lay in between. Germline V gene data show CDR1 as SEHNR and CDR2 as FQNEAQ (reference sequence). The CDR3 DNA is TGTGCCAGCAGCTTAGCTGGCAGCTATCAGCCCCAGCATTTT. It specifies CASSLAGSYQPQHF. The variable domain in full, with the rest retrieved from reference TRBV7-9 and TRBJ1-5, is DTGVSQNPRHKITKRGQNVTFRCDPISEHNRLYWYRQTLGQGPEFLTYFQNEAQLEKSRLLSDRFSAERPKGSFSTLEIQRTEQGDSAMYLCASSLAGSYQPQHFGDGTRLSIL.

The CDR3 DNA reads as TGTGCCAGCAGTTTCACTAGCGGGAGTAGGCCCTACGAGCAGTACTTC. Protein sequence: CASSFTSGSRPYEQYF. The chain carries TRBV28 and TRBJ2-7, with 11 bases matching TRBD2. The J segment lost 2 bases and the V segment lost 3 bases, leaving 6 bases of the junction unmatched. CDR1 is MDHEN, CDR2 SYDVKM, per germline. CDR3 length: 16 amino acids.

The rearrangement links TRBV11-2 to TRBJ1-4; D perhaps matches TRBD1 (5 bases). Germline V CDR1 and CDR2: SGHAT, FQNNGV. Trimming shortened V by 6 bases and J by 3 bases, and 14 bases separated the two germline ends. CDR3 length equals 15 residues. The chain's CDR3 is CASSRRWGANEKLFF. CDR3 nucleotide sequence: TGTGCCAGCAGTCGTCGCTGGGGGGCTAATGAAAAACTGTTTTTT.

This chain links TRBV7-2 with TRBJ2-7; no clear D gene. V lost 1 base and J 0 bases, leaving 13 bases between the germline ends. CDR1 SGHTA and CDR2 FQGNSA come from the germline V gene. The CDR3 contains 16 residues. The CDR3 region has the DNA TGTGCCAGCAGCTTAGTACCGGACCTGAGCTCCTACGAGCAGTACTTC. Protein: CASSLVPDLSSYEQYF.

The chain uses TRBV4-1 and TRBJ2-7; no clear D. The germline V and J ends were trimmed by 0 bases and 5 bases, with 8 bases remaining between them. This CDR3 contains 13 residues. Germline CDR1 is MGHRA and CDR2 is YSYEKL. The CDR3 loop reads CASSQETQNEQYF. The CDR3 region has the DNA TGCGCCAGCAGCCAAGAGACCCAGAACGAGCAGTACTTC.

V is TRBV9 and J is TRBJ2-7; D is possibly TRBD1 or TRBD2 (5 bases each). Trimming took 3 bases from V and 2 from J, leaving 15 bases between them. CDR3 length: 15 residues. The V gene's germline CDR1 is SGDLS and CDR2 YYNGEE. The CDR3 DNA follows: TGTGCCAGCAGCGCCCGGGGCAGTGCCACCTACGAGCAGTACTTC. This sequence encodes CASSARGSATYEQYF.

The chain carries TRBV3-1 (or the pseudogene TRBV3-2) and TRBJ2-7; D is undetermined. CDR1 is LGHDT and CDR2 is YNNKEL in the germline V gene (reference sequence). V was pared by 4 bases and J by 0 bases, with 28 bases between. The CDR3 loop spans 20 amino acids. CDR3 loop: CASSPLILAPLKDHSYEQYF. The CDR3 DNA sequence: TGTGCCAGCAGCCCGCTGATACTGGCCCCCCTGAAGGATCACTCCTACGAGCAGTACTTC.

This clone was found once. V usage is TRBV4-3 and J usage is TRBJ1-1, with D perhaps matching TRBD1 (6 bases). The CDR3 length is 15 residues. V dropped 2 bases and J dropped 1 base, with 11 bases sitting between them. Germline CDR1 reads LGHNA; CDR2 reads YSLEER. The CDR3 loop is CASSQKGGGNTEAFF. The CDR3, as DNA: TGCGCCAGCAGCCAAAAAGGGGGAGGGAACACTGAAGCTTTCTTT.

As for this clone: Compared with germline, one end of the junction differs, possibly owing to a read error. The V call is TRBV6-5, the J call TRBJ2-1; no firm D call. Germline V CDR1 and CDR2: MNHEY, SVGAGI. CDR3 length equals 14 residues. The CDR3 reads CASSYSTVNNEQFF. The CDR3 bases are TGTGCCAGCAGCTACTCAACAGTGAACAATGAGCAGTTCTTC.